The 16 T cell receptor beta chains in this list originate from one sample, sequenced in a study of molecular identifiers for immune sequencing clone quantification. TCRdb reprocessed the PCR reads via MiXCR and lists one record per CDR3 protein. The sample lists nearly 650,000 distinct CDR3 sequences; 25% were seen once. Sequences were obtained from naive CD8+ T cells from blood, with Jurkat cell RNA spiked in. The subset denotes: FACS-sorted CD8+CD4-CCR7+CD45RA+ naive T cells. The receptors here all came from a human donor in good health. Some libraries in this study had Jurkat cell RNA spiked in.

This clonotype occurred a few times. The chain carries TRBV4-3 and TRBJ1-5; tentatively, D is TRBD1 (5 bases). Germline CDR1 reads LGHNA; CDR2 reads YSLEER. Trimming stripped 0 bases from V and 4 bases from J, with 13 bases between. This CDR3 has 16 amino acids. This CDR3 is CASSQDWGGRNQPQHF. The CDR3 bases are TGCGCCAGCAGCCAAGATTGGGGCGGTAGAAATCAGCCCCAGCATTTT.

In its sample, this clonotype was seen many times. J is TRBJ1-2 and V is TRBV29-1; 12 bases match TRBD1. CDR3 length: 14 residues. J gave up 7 bases and V 5 bases, and 8 bases lay outside the gene matches. Germline CDR1 is SQVTM and CDR2 is ANQGSEA. In nucleotides, the CDR3 is TGCAGCGTTCCTGAAAGGGGACAGGGGGCTGGCTACACCTTC. Protein product: CSVPERGQGAGYTF.

V gene TRBV9 combines with J gene TRBJ2-2; 7 nucleotides match TRBD2. Losses at the gene ends were 0 bases for V and 2 bases for J; bases not matched to a gene: 10. The V gene's germline CDR1 is SGDLS and CDR2 YYNGEE. The CDR3 has 18 residues. The CDR3 bases are TGTGCCAGCAGCGTAGCTACTCTAGAGCGGGACAACACCGGGGAGCTGTTTTTT. As protein: CASSVATLERDNTGELFF.

As for this clonotype: It may be a read error: a sequence one base away is much more abundant. The chain is built from TRBV12-3 or TRBV12-4 and TRBJ2-2; D remains ambiguous. V lost 5 bases and J lost 0, with 10 bases in between. The CDR3 totals 15 residues. CDR3 in amino acids: CASSPLDPNTGELFF. In DNA, the CDR3 is TGTGCCAGCAGTCCCCTGGACCCGAACACCGGGGAGCTGTTTTTT.

This clonotype has ten or more counts. The chain uses TRBV5-6 and TRBJ2-7; D tentatively reads TRBD1 or TRBD2 (5 bases each). V gave up 2 bases and J gave up 2 bases, with 8 bases separating them. The CDR3 totals 13 residues. Germline assignment: CDR1 SGHDT and CDR2 YYEEEE. The CDR3 nucleotides read TGTGCCAGCAGCTTTGGGGACCCCTACGAGCAGTACTTC. It is translated as CASSFGDPYEQYF.

Remarks on this clonotype: Just one base apart from a much larger clone, this may be a read error. This chain uses TRBV7-9 with TRBJ1-1; D is unresolved. Per the germline V gene, CDR1 is SEHNR and CDR2 is FQNEAQ (reference sequence). This CDR3 comprises 14 residues. V lost 4 bases and J lost 3, with 12 bases in between. Here the CDR3 reads CASSYGSAYTEAFF. The CDR3 coding sequence is TGTGCCAGCAGCTACGGCTCAGCATACACTGAAGCTTTCTTT. Using reference TRBV7-9 and TRBJ1-1 for the parts outside the CDR3, the full variable domain is DTGVSQNPRHKITKRGQNVTFRCDPISEHNRLYWYRQTLGQGPEFLTYFQNEAQLEKSRLLSDRFSAERPKGSFSTLEIQRTEQGDSAMYLCASSYGSAYTEAFFGQGTRLTVV.

Only a few counts were recorded for this clonotype. V usage is TRBV30 and J usage is TRBJ1-4; 10 bases line up with TRBD1. The CDR3 consists of 11 residues. Germline trimming cut 3 bases from V and 14 bases from J; bases unmatched to any gene: 3. CDR1 and CDR2 from the germline V gene are GTSNPN and SVGIG (reference sequence). As DNA, the CDR3 is TGTGCCTGGAGGGGACAGGGGAGGCTGTTTTTT. This gives the protein CAWRGQGRLFF. Using reference TRBV30 and TRBJ1-4 for the parts outside the CDR3, the full variable domain is SQTIHQWPATLVQPVGSPLSLECTVEGTSNPNLYWYRQAAGRGLQLLFYSVGIGQISSEVPQNLSASRPQDRQFILSSKKLLLSDSGFYLCAWRGQGRLFFGSGTQLSVL.

On this clonotype: A read error is possible here, since a much larger clone lies one base away. No conserved phenylalanine or tryptophan is present at the end of the CDR3, so a read error is the likely explanation. This rearrangement joins TRBV12-3 or TRBV12-4 to TRBJ2-6; 8 bases match TRBD1. Trimming cost V 5 bases and J 2 bases; bases outside gene matches: 17. The CDR3 has 20 residues. For the CDR3, the DNA is TGTGCCAGCAGTAGCTCCATTTTAGGACAGGGCGTCCCTGGGGCCAACGTCCTGACTCTC. Its translation: CASSSSILGQGVPGANVLTL.

At least ten counts were recorded for this clonotype. The chain employs TRBV7-9 and TRBJ1-1; D uncertain. The germline V gene encodes CDR1 SEHNR and CDR2 FQNEAQ (reference sequence). Trimming removed 8 bases at V and 6 bases at J, with 10 bases between. The CDR3 runs 11 residues. This CDR3 is CASGGGAEAFF. Here the CDR3 DNA reads TGTGCCAGCGGCGGAGGTGCTGAAGCTTTCTTT.

The V and J genes are TRBV19 and TRBJ2-2, with no clear D. Trimming took off 5 bases at V and 4 bases at J, with 8 bases between the two ends. Germline V gene sequence: CDR1 LNHDA, CDR2 SQIVND (reference sequence). This CDR3 spans 13 amino acids. CDR3 amino acids: CASSPYGTGELFF. The CDR3 DNA is TGTGCCAGTAGTCCTTATGGCACCGGGGAGCTGTTTTTT.

This clonotype was observed at least ten times. J is TRBJ2-3 and V is TRBV28; D gene ambiguous. The CDR3 is 12 amino acids. The V end was cut by 2 bases, the J end by 6 bases, with 6 bases between. From germline, CDR1 is MDHEN and CDR2 SYDVKM. CDR3 in DNA: TGTGCCAGCAGTTTAGGGTTTGATACGCAGTATTTT. Its protein product is CASSLGFDTQYF.

This clonotype was observed at least ten times. The rearrangement joins TRBV28 to TRBJ2-7, with 9 bases that match TRBD1. The CDR3 sequence is 14 residues long. CDR1 and CDR2 (germline): MDHEN, SYDVKM. The V and J ends lost 2 bases and 5 bases, in that order; junction bases with no gene match: 4. The CDR3 is CASSLTGGKNEQYF. The CDR3 region has the DNA TGTGCCAGCAGTTTAACAGGGGGCAAGAACGAGCAGTACTTC.

This clonotype has a count of ten or more. The chain links TRBV20-1 to TRBJ2-2, with D possibly TRBD1 on 5 matching bases. The germline V gene has CDR1 DFQATT and CDR2 SNEGSKA (reference sequence). The ends were cut back, 4 bases at V and 2 bases at J, with 8 bases in the middle. This CDR3 is built from 13 residues. CDR3 nucleotide sequence: TGCAGTGCTACAGGGATAAACACCGGGGAGCTGTTTTTT. It is translated as CSATGINTGELFF.

This clonotype was picked up a small number of times. The chain employs TRBV24-1 and TRBJ1-6, with D perhaps TRBD1 (6 bases). V was pared by 4 bases and J by 0 bases, with 24 bases between. Germline CDR1 is KGHDR and CDR2 is SFDVKD. The CDR3 has 21 residues. The CDR3 is CATSEHRDKEFHGSYNSPLHF. CDR3 nucleotide sequence: TGTGCCACCAGTGAACACCGGGACAAGGAATTTCATGGCTCCTATAATTCACCCCTCCACTTT.

The table lists this clonotype with many counts. The V call is TRBV7-9, the J call TRBJ2-3; 12 bases map to TRBD2. Germline lookup yields CDR1 SEHNR and CDR2 FQNEAQ (reference sequence). V trimming: 6 bases; J trimming: 4 bases; junction bases outside the gene matches: 8. This CDR3 has 16 amino acids. CDR3 nucleotide sequence: TGTGCCAGCAGACCGACTAGCGGGGGATACCCAGATACGCAGTATTTT. Its protein product is CASRPTSGGYPDTQYF.

DNA of the CDR3: TGTGCCAGCAGCTTAGGCTCGGCGCAGGTCGAGCAGTACTTC. Its translation is CASSLGSAQVEQYF. The rearrangement uses TRBV13 and TRBJ2-7; D gene uncertain. The CDR3 has 14 amino acids. The V gene lost 0 bases and the J gene lost 6 bases, with 12 bases spanning the gap. CDR1 PRHDT and CDR2 FYEKMQ come from the germline V gene (reference sequence).